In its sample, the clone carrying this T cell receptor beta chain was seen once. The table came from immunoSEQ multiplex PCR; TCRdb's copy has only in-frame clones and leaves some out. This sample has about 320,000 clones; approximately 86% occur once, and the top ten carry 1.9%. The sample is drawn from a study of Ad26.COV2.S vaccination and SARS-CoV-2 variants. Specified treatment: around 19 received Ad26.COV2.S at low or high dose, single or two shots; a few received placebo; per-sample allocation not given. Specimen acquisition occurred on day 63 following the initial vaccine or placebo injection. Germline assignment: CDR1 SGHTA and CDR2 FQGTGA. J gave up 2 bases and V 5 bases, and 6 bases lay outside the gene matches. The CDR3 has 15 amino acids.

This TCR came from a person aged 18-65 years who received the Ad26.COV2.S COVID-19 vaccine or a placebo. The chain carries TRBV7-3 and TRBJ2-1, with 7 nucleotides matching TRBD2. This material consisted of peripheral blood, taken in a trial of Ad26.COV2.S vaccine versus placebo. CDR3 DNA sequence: TGTGCCAGCAGCCGGGACTATGGGGCCTACAATGAGCAGTTCTTC. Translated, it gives CASSRDYGAYNEQFF.